This T cell receptor beta chain was sequenced for a study of response to subunit inactivated influenza vaccine. The CDR3 covers 15 residues. With 2 bases clipped from V and 0 bases from J, the junction kept 5 bases outside the gene matches. CDR1 and CDR2 from the germline V gene are SGHRS and YFSETQ. TCRdb called the RT-PCR reads again in MiXCR, with one record for every CDR3 protein. This sample carries approximately 200,000 distinct CDR3 sequences, approximately 15% of them seen once, and the ten largest clones take 26%. The receptor was derived from a man aged 50 to 60 who received an inactivated influenza vaccine. The chain links TRBV5-1 to TRBJ2-7; 7 positions agree with TRBD1. The starting material was CD8+ T cells sorted from PBMCs, obtained around 5 days after vaccination. CDR3: CASSFGQGVSYEQYF. The CDR3 DNA reads as TGCGCCAGCAGCTTTGGGCAGGGGGTCTCCTACGAGCAGTACTTC.